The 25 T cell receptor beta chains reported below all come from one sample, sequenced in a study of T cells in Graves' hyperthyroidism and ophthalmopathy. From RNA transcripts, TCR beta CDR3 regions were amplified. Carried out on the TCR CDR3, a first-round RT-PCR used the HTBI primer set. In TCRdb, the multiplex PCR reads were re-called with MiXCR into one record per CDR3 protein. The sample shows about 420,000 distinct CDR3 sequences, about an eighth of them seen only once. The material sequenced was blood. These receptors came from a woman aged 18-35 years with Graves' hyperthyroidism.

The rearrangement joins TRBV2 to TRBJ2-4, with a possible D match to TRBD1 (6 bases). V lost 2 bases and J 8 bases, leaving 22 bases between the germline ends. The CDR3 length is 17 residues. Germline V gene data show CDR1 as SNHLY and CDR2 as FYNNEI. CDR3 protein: CASSEYGFRDTFDIQYF. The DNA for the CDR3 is TGTGCCAGCAGTGAATATGGTTTTCGGGACACCTTTGACATTCAGTACTTC. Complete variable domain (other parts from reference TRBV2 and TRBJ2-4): EPEVTQTPSHQVTQMGQEVILRCVPISNHLYFYWYRQILGQKVEFLVSFYNNEISEKSEIFDDQFSVERPDGSNFTLKIRSTKLEDSAMYFCASSEYGFRDTFDIQYFGAGTRLSVL.

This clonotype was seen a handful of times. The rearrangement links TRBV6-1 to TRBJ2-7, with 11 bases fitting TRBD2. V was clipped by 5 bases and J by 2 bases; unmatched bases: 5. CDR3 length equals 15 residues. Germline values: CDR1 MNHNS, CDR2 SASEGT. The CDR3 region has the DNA TGTGCCAGCAGTTCGACTAGCGGGATGGCCTACGAGCAGTACTTC. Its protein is CASSSTSGMAYEQYF.

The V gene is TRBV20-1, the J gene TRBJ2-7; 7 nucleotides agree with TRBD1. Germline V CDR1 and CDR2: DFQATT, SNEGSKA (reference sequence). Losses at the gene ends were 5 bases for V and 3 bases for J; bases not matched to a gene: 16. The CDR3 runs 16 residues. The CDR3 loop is CSALNPGQQNIYEQYF. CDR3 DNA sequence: TGCAGTGCTCTAAATCCGGGACAGCAAAATATCTACGAGCAGTACTTC.

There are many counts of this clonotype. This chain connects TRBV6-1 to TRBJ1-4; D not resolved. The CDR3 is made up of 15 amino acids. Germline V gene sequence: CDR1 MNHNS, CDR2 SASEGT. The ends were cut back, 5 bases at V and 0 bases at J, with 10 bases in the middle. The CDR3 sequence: CASSYMGTTNEKLFF. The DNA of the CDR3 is TGTGCCAGCAGTTATATGGGTACAACTAATGAAAAACTGTTTTTT.

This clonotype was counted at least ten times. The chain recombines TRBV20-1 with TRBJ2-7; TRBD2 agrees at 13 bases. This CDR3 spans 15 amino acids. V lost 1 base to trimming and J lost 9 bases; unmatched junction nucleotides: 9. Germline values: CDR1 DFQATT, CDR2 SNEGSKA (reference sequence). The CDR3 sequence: CSARVTGLAGRGQYF. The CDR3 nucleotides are TGCAGTGCTAGAGTAACGGGACTAGCGGGAAGGGGGCAGTACTTC.

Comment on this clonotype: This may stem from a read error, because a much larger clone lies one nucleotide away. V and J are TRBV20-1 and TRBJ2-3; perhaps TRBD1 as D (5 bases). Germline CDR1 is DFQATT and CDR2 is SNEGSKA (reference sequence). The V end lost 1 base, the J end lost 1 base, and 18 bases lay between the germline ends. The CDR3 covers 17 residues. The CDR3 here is CSARVDESGLRTDTQYF. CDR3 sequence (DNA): TGCAGTGCTAGAGTTGATGAGTCAGGGCTTCGCACAGATACGCAGTATTTT.

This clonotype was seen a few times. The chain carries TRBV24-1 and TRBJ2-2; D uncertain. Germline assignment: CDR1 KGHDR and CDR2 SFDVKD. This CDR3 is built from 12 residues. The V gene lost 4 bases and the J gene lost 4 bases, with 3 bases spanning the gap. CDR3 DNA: TGTGCCACCAGTGAGTCCACCGGGGAGCTGTTTTTT. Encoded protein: CATSESTGELFF.

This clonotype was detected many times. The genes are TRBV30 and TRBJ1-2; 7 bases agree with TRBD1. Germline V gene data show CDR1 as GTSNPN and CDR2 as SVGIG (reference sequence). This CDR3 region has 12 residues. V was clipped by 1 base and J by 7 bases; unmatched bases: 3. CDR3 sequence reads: CAWSETGSGYTF. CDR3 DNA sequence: TGTGCCTGGAGTGAGACAGGGAGTGGCTACACCTTC.

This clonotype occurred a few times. Here the CDR3 DNA reads TGTGCCAGCAGCTTAGGGACGGAGAGCTCCTACGAGCAGTACTTC. Its protein is CASSLGTESSYEQYF. This rearrangement joins TRBV7-8 to TRBJ2-7, with D unclear. The CDR3 runs 15 residues. The germline gives CDR1 SGHVS, CDR2 FQNEAQ. Trimming took 1 base from V and 0 from J, leaving 10 bases between them.

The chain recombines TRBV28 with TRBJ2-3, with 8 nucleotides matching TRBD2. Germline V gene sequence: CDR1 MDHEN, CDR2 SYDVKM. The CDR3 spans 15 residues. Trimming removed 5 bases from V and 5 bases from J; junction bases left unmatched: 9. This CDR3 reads CASSESGSIVDTQYF. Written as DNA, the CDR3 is TGTGCCAGCAGTGAAAGCGGGAGCATCGTAGATACGCAGTATTTT.

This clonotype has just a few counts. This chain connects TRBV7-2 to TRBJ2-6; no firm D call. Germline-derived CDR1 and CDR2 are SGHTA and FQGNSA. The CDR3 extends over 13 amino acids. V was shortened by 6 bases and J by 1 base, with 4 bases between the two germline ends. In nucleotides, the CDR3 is TGTGCCAGCAGGATGTCTGGGGCCAACGTCCTGACTTTC. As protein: CASRMSGANVLTF.

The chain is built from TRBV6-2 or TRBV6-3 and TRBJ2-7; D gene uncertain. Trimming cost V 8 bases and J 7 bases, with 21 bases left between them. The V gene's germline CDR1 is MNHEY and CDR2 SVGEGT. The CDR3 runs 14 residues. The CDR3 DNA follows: TGTGCCAGCTCCCCTGCGGTCCGACTCGCAGAGCAGTACTTC. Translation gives CASSPAVRLAEQYF.

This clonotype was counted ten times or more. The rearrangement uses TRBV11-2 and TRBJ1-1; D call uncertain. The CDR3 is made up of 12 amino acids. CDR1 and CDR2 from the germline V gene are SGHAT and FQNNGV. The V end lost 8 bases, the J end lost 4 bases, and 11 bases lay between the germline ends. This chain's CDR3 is CASLTGSTEAFF. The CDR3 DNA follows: TGTGCCAGCCTAACGGGGTCCACTGAAGCTTTCTTT.

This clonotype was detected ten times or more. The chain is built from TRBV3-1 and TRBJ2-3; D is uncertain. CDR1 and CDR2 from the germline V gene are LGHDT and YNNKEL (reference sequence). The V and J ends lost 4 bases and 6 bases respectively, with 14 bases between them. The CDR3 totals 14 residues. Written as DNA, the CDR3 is TGTGCCAGCAGCCCGTTCACCTCCCACGATACGCAGTATTTT. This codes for CASSPFTSHDTQYF.

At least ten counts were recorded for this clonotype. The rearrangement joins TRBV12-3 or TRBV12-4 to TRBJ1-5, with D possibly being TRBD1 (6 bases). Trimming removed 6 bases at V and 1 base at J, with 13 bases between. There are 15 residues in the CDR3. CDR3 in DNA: TGTGCCAGCAGCTCAGGACAGCTAAGCAATCAGCCCCAGCATTTT. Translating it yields CASSSGQLSNQPQHF.

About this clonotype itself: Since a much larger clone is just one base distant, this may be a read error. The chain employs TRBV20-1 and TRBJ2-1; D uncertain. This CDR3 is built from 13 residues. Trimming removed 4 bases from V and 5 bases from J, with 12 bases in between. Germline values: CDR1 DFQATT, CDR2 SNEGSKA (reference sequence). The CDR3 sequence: CSATSDHNNEQFF. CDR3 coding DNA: TGCAGTGCTACCAGTGACCACAACAATGAGCAGTTCTTC.

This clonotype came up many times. In DNA, the CDR3 is TGTGCCAGCAGTCTGGTAGCGGGAGAGAGTTATACGCAGTATTTT. Its protein is CASSLVAGESYTQYF. The chain joins TRBV28 to TRBJ2-3; 9 nucleotides line up with TRBD2. Germline loops: CDR1 MDHEN, CDR2 SYDVKM. Unmatched junction bases numbered 10, after V lost 5 bases and J lost 7 bases. The CDR3 is 15 amino acids.

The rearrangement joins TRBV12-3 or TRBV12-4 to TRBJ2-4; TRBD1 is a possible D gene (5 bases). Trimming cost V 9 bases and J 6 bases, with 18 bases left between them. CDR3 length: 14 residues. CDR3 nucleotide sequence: TGTGCCAGTAGTATACCAGGGTCCGTAAACATTCAGTACTTC. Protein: CASSIPGSVNIQYF.

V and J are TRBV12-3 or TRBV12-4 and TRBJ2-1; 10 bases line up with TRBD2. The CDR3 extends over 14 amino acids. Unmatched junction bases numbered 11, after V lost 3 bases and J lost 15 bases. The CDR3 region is CASSFESSGRGVFF. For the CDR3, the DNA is TGTGCCAGCAGTTTTGAGTCTAGCGGGAGAGGAGTGTTCTTC.

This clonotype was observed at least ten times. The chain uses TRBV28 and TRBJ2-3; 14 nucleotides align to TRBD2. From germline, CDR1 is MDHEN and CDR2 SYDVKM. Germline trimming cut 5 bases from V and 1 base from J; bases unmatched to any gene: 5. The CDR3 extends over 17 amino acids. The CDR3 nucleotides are TGTGCCAGCAGTCCGCCGGGACTAGCGGGAGGCACAGATACGCAGTATTTT. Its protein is CASSPPGLAGGTDTQYF.

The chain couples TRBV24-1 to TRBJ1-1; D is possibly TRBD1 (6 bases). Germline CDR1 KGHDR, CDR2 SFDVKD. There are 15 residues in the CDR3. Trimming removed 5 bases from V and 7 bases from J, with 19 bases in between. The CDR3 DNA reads TGTGCCACCAGTGTCCAGGAGGGGGGCAGGAATGAAGCTTTCTTT. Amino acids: CATSVQEGGRNEAFF.

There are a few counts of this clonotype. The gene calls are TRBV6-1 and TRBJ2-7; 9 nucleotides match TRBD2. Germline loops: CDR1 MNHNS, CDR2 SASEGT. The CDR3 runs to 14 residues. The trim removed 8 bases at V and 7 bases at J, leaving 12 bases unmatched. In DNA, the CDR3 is TGTGCCAGCCTTCCGGGACTAGCTAAATGGGAGCAGTACTTC. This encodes CASLPGLAKWEQYF.

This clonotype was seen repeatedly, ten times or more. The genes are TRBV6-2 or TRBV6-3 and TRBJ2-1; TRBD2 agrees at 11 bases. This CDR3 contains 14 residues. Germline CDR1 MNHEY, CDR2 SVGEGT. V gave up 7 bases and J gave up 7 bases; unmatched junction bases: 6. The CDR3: CASKEASGRNEQFF. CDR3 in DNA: TGTGCCAGCAAGGAGGCTAGCGGGAGGAATGAGCAGTTCTTC.

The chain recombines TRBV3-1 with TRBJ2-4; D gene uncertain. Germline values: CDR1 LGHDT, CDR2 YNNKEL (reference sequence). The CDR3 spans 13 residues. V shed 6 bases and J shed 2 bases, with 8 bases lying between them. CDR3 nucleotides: TGTGCCAGCAGTCTGACGCCCAAAAACATTCAGTACTTC. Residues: CASSLTPKNIQYF. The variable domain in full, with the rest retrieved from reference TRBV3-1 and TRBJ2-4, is DTAVSQTPKYLVTQMGNDKSIKCEQNLGHDTMYWYKQDSKKFLKIMFSYNNKELIINETVPNRFSPKSPDKAHLNLHINSLELGDSAVYFCASSLTPKNIQYFGAGTRLSVL.

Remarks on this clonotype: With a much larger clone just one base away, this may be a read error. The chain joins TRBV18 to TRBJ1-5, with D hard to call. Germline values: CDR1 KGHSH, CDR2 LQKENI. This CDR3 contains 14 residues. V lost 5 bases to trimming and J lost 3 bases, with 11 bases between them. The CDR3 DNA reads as TGTGCCAGCTCATCAAGTAGGGACAATCAGCCCCAGCATTTT. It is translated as CASSSSRDNQPQHF.